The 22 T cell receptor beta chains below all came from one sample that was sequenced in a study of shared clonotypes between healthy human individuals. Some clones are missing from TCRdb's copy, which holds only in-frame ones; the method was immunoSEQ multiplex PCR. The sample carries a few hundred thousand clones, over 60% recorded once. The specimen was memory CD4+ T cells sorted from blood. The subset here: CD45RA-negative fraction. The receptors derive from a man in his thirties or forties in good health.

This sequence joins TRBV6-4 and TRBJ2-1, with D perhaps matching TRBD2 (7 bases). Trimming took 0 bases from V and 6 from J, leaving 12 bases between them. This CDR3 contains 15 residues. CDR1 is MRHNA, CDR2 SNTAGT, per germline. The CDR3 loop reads CASSDSGGAFNEQFF. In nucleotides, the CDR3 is TGTGCCAGCAGTGACTCGGGGGGGGCTTTCAATGAGCAGTTCTTC.

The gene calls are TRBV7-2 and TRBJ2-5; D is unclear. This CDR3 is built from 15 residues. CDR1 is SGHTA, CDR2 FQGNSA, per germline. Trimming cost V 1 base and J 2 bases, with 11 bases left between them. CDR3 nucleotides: TGTGCCAGCAGCTTAGGGGATAGTTTACAAGAGACCCAGTACTTC. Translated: CASSLGDSLQETQYF.

CDR3 DNA: TGTGCCAGTAGTAGAGAACTCTCCTACGAGCAGTACTTC. Translated, it gives CASSRELSYEQYF. This chain uses TRBV19 with TRBJ2-7; unclear D gene. Germline V CDR1 and CDR2: LNHDA, SQIVND (reference sequence). Trimming stripped 4 bases from V and 0 bases from J, with 7 bases between. This CDR3 spans 13 amino acids. The variable domain in full, with the rest retrieved from reference TRBV19 and TRBJ2-7, is DGGITQSPKYLFRKEGQNVTLSCEQNLNHDAMYWYRQDPGQGLRLIYYSQIVNDFQKGDIAEGYSVSREKKESFPLTVTSAQKNPTAFYLCASSRELSYEQYFGPGTRLTVT.

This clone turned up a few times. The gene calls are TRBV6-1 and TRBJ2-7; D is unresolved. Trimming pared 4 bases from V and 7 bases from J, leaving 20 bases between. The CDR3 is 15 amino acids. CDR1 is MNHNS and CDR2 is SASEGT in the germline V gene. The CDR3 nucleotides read TGTGCCAGCAGTGGTGGACCGGTGGCGCTACAGGAGCAGTACTTC. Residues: CASSGGPVALQEQYF.

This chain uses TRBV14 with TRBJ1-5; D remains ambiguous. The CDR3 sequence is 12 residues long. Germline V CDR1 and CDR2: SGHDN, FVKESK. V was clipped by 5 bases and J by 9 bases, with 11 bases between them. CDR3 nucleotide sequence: TGTGCCAGCAGCGTTAGCCGATCGCCCCAGCATTTT. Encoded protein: CASSVSRSPQHF. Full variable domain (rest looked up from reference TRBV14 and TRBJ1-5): EAGVTQFPSHSVIEKGQTVTLRCDPISGHDNLYWYRRVMGKEIKFLLHFVKESKQDESGMPNNRFLAERTGGTYSTLKVQPAELEDSGVYFCASSVSRSPQHFGDGTRLSIL.

This CDR3 reads CASSPIGGTNEKLFF. CDR3 coding DNA: TGTGCCAGTAGCCCCATTGGGGGGACTAATGAAAAACTGTTTTTT. The gene calls are TRBV19 and TRBJ1-4, with D possibly being TRBD1 (5 bases). V lost 6 bases and J lost 2, with 13 bases in between. The CDR3 is 15 residues long. Germline V CDR1 and CDR2: LNHDA, SQIVND (reference sequence).

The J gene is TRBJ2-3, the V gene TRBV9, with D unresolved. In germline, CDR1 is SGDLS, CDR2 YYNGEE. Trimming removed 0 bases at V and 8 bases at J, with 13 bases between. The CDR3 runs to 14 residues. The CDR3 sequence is CASSVARTTPTQYF. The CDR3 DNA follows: TGTGCCAGCAGCGTAGCTAGAACTACCCCTACGCAGTATTTT.

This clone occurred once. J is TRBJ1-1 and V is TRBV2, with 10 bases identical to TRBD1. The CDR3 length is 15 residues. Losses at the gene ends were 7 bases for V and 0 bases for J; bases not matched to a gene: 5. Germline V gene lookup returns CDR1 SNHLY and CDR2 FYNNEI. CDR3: CASNGQGVMNTEAFF. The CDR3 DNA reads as TGTGCCAGCAATGGACAGGGGGTGATGAACACTGAAGCTTTCTTT.

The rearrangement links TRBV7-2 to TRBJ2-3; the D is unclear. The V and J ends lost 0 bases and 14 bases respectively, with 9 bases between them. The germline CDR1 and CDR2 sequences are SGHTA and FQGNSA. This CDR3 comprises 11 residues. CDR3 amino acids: CASSLASRPYF. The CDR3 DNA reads TGTGCCAGCAGCTTAGCATCCCGGCCGTATTTT. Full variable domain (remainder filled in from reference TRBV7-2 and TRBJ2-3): GAGVSQSPSNKVTEKGKDVELRCDPISGHTALYWYRQSLGQGLEFLIYFQGNSAPDKSGLPSDRFSAERTGGSVSTLTIQRTQQEDSAVYLCASSLASRPYFGPGTRLTVL.

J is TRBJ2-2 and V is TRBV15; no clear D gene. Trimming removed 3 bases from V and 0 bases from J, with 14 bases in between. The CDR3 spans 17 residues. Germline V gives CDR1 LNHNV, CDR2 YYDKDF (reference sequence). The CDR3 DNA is TGTGCCACCAGCAGTTCTGGATGGGCAGCGAACACCGGGGAGCTGTTTTTT. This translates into CATSSSGWAANTGELFF.

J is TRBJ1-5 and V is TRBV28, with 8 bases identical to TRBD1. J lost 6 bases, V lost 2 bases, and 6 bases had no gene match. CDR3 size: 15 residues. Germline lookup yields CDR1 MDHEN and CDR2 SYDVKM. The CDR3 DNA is TGTGCCAGCAGTTTAACCGGGACAGGAGGTCAGCCCCAGCATTTT. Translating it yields CASSLTGTGGQPQHF.

The CDR3 bases are TGCAGCTCGTCCCTTGCCAGGCGGTCTTTCTTT. Amino acid sequence: CSSSLARRSFF. The rearrangement joins TRBV20-1 to TRBJ1-1; D is uncertain. The length of the CDR3 is 11 residues. Looked up from germline, CDR1 is DFQATT and CDR2 is SNEGSKA (reference sequence).

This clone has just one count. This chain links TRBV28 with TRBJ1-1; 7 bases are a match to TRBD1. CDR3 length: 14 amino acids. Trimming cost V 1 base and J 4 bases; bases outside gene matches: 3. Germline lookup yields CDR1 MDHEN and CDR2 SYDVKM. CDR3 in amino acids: CASSLSRTGTEAFF. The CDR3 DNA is TGTGCCAGCAGTTTATCCCGGACAGGCACTGAAGCTTTCTTT.

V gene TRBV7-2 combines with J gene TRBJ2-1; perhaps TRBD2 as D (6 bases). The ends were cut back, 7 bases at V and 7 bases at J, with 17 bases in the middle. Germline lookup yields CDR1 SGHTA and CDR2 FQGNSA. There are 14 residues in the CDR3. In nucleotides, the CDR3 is TGTGCCAGCACCCGGGGCGGCCGGGGGAATGAGCAGTTCTTC. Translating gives CASTRGGRGNEQFF. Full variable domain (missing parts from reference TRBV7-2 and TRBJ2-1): GAGVSQSPSNKVTEKGKDVELRCDPISGHTALYWYRQSLGQGLEFLIYFQGNSAPDKSGLPSDRFSAERTGGSVSTLTIQRTQQEDSAVYLCASTRGGRGNEQFFGPGTRLTVL.

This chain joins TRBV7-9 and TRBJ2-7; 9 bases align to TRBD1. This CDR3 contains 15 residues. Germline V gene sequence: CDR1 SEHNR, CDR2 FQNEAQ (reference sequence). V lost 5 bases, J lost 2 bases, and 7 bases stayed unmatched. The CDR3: CASSLGTGITYEQYF. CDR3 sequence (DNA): TGTGCCAGCAGCCTCGGGACAGGGATCACCTACGAGCAGTACTTC.

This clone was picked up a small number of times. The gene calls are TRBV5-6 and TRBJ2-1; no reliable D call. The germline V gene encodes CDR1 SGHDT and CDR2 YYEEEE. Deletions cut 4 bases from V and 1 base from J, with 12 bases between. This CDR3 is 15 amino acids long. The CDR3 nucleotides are TGTGCCAGCAGCCTGCCGACCAATTCCTACAATGAGCAGTTCTTC. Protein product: CASSLPTNSYNEQFF.

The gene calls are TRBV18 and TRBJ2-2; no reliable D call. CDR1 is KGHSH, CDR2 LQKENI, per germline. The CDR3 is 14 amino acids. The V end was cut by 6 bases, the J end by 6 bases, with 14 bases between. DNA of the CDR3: TGTGCCAGCTCCCTCGCTCTGGCAGCCGGGGAGCTGTTTTTT. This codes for CASSLALAAGELFF.

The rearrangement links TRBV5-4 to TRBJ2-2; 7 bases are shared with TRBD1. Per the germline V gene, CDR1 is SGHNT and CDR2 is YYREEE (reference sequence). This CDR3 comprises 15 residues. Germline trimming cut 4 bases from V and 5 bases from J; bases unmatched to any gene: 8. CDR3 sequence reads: CASSQGQQRTGELFF. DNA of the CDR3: TGTGCCAGCAGCCAGGGACAGCAAAGAACCGGGGAGCTGTTTTTT.

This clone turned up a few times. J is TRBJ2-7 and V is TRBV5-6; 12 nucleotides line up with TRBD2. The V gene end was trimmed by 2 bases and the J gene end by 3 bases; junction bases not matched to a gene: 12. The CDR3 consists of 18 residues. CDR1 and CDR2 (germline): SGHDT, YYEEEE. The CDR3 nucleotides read TGTGCCAGCAGCTTTACTCCTCTACTAGCGGGAGGCATCTACGAGCAGTACTTC. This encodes CASSFTPLLAGGIYEQYF.

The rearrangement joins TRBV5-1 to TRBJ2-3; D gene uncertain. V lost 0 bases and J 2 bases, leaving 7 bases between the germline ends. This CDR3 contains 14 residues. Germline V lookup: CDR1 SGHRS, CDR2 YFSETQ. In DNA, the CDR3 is TGCGCCAGCAGCTTGGGCAGCTACACAGATACGCAGTATTTT. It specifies CASSLGSYTDTQYF.

The CDR3 bases are TGTGCCAGCAGCTTATTCCAAGCGGGAGGGCCGGAGCAGTACTTC. Translating gives CASSLFQAGGPEQYF. The chain links TRBV7-6 to TRBJ2-7; the match to TRBD2 covers 10 bases. The J segment lost 7 bases and the V segment lost 2 bases, leaving 8 bases of the junction unmatched. CDR1 is SGHVS and CDR2 is FNYEAQ in the germline V gene. There are 15 residues in the CDR3.

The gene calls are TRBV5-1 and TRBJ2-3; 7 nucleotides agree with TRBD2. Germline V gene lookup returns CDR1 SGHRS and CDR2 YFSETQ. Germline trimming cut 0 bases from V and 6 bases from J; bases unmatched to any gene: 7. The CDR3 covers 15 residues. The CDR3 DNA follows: TGCGCCAGCAGCTTGGATCATGGGGGGGTGGATACGCAGTATTTT. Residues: CASSLDHGGVDTQYF. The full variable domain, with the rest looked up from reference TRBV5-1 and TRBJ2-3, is KAGVTQTPRYLIKTRGQQVTLSCSPISGHRSVSWYQQTPGQGLQFLFEYFSETQRNKGNFPGRFSGRQFSNSRSEMNVSTLELGDSALYLCASSLDHGGVDTQYFGPGTRLTVL.